Detailed here is one TCR beta chain. Its antigen is not known. Trimming left V 2 bases short and J 0 bases short, with 8 bases between. Germline V gives CDR1 SNHLY, CDR2 FYNNEI. The CDR3 is 14 residues long. This entry is derived from a study of T cell repertoires in cytomegalovirus infection. Turning to the study itself: HLA-B-restricted CMV epitopes that are well studied, plus recently identified HLA-C-restricted ones, were used by the study. Public TCR beta signature analysis indicated the presence of both CMV infection and matching HLA type.

TCRdb called the reads again in MiXCR, with one record for every CDR3 protein. The repertoire has over 120,000 distinct CDR3 sequences, about 32% of them found once; the top ten carry 52%. Study observations and caveats: Cumulative frequency of public TCR beta families picked out carriers of CMV plus the relevant HLA. HLA-C-restricted, CMV-specific TCR beta clonotypes were dominant ex vivo.

The material was CD8+ T cells from cultured PBMCs, obtained from culture after CMV antigen stimulation. The origin of this receptor is a human donor in good health (CMV status not recorded). Some clones in this sample may be carry-over from other donors' samples. The V call is TRBV2, the J call TRBJ2-7; tentative D call: TRBD2 (5 bases). The CDR3 coding sequence is TGTGCCAGCAGTGAACACGGACTCTCCTACGAGCAGTACTTC. This translates into CASSEHGLSYEQYF.